This passage covers 21 T cell receptor beta chains from one sample sequenced in a study of CD8+ T cells in alopecia areata. cDNA prepared by RNA extraction and subsequent reverse transcription served as the template for sequencing. Assay used: immunoSEQ multiplex PCR; TCRdb lists only in-frame clones, some missing. The data contain about 150,000 clones, around half of them seen just once; the ten biggest clones take up around 19%. Sequencing was performed on CD8+ T cells sorted from blood, taken at week 0. The receptor source for this set is a human donor with alopecia areata.

CDR3 bases: TGTGCCAGCTCACCACGGTTTCCTGAGCAGTTCTTC. It yields the protein CASSPRFPEQFF. The chain recombines TRBV18 with TRBJ2-1; D is uncertain. The germline V gene has CDR1 KGHSH and CDR2 LQKENI. Deletions cut 1 base from V and 9 bases from J, with 7 bases between. This CDR3 is 12 amino acids long. Full variable domain (outside the CDR3, taken from reference TRBV18 and TRBJ2-1): NAGVMQNPRHLVRRRGQEARLRCSPMKGHSHVYWYRQLPEEGLKFMVYLQKENIIDESGMPKERFSAEFPKEGPSILRIQQVVRGDSAAYFCASSPRFPEQFFGPGTRLTVL.

J is TRBJ2-7 and V is TRBV27; TRBD2 matches at 8 bases. The CDR3 has 13 residues. J lost 6 bases, V lost 4 bases, and 5 bases had no gene match. The V gene's germline CDR1 is MNHEY and CDR2 SMNVEV (reference sequence). The CDR3: CASSSGGASEQYF. For the CDR3, the DNA is TGTGCCAGCAGTTCCGGGGGGGCCTCCGAGCAGTACTTC.

V and J are TRBV15 and TRBJ2-7; 7 nucleotides agree with TRBD1. CDR3 length: 13 amino acids. In germline, CDR1 is LNHNV, CDR2 YYDKDF (reference sequence). V was pared by 5 bases and J by 5 bases, with 6 bases of the junction left unmatched. The DNA for the CDR3 is TGTGCCACCAGCGAGAGACAGGGAAACGAGCAGTACTTC. Translation: CATSERQGNEQYF. Using reference TRBV15 and TRBJ2-7 for the parts outside the CDR3, the full variable domain is DAMVIQNPRYQVTQFGKPVTLSCSQTLNHNVMYWYQQKSSQAPKLLFHYYDKDFNNEADTPDNFQSRRPNTSFCFLDIRSPGLGDTAMYLCATSERQGNEQYFGPGTRLTVT.

This chain links TRBV2 with TRBJ2-7; no clear D. This CDR3 comprises 11 residues. Germline V gene lookup returns CDR1 SNHLY and CDR2 FYNNEI. V shed 3 bases and J shed 1 base, with 1 base lying between them. CDR3 in amino acids: CASSDSYEQYF. The CDR3 DNA sequence: TGTGCCAGCAGTGATTCCTACGAGCAGTACTTC. Variable domain in full (rest from reference TRBV2 and TRBJ2-7): EPEVTQTPSHQVTQMGQEVILRCVPISNHLYFYWYRQILGQKVEFLVSFYNNEISEKSEIFDDQFSVERPDGSNFTLKIRSTKLEDSAMYFCASSDSYEQYFGPGTRLTVT.

This clone was detected a few times. The gene calls are TRBV19 and TRBJ2-5; weak D call: TRBD1 (6 bases). V dropped 6 bases and J dropped 5 bases, with 16 bases sitting between them. The CDR3 spans 14 residues. Germline V gene sequence: CDR1 LNHDA, CDR2 SQIVND (reference sequence). CDR3 protein: CASRTRQEVETQYF. The CDR3, as DNA: TGTGCCAGTAGAACCCGACAGGAGGTCGAGACCCAGTACTTC.

This rearrangement joins TRBV29-1 to TRBJ2-6, with D possibly TRBD1 on 5 matching bases. The germline CDR1 and CDR2 sequences are SQVTM and ANQGSEA. V was cut by 7 bases and J by 0 bases, with 10 bases left in between. The CDR3 extends over 14 amino acids. In DNA, the CDR3 is TGCAGCGCCAGGGTTACCTCTGGGGCCAACGTCCTGACTTTC. Its translation is CSARVTSGANVLTF.

The table lists this clone with a few counts. The chain joins TRBV11-2 to TRBJ1-1, with 9 bases aligning to TRBD1. Germline V gives CDR1 SGHAT, CDR2 FQNNGV. J lost 5 bases, V lost 2 bases, and 3 bases had no gene match. The CDR3 runs to 14 residues. This CDR3 reads CASSLWDRETEAFF. The CDR3 nucleotides read TGTGCCAGCAGCTTATGGGACAGGGAGACTGAAGCTTTCTTT.

In this sample, this clone turned up a few times. The rearrangement joins TRBV2 to TRBJ1-5, with D possibly being TRBD1 (6 bases). The germline V gene encodes CDR1 SNHLY and CDR2 FYNNEI. CDR3 length: 15 amino acids. The V end was cut by 1 base, the J end by 2 bases, with 9 bases between. Here the CDR3 DNA reads TGTGCCAGCAGTGAAGGGCCAGGGGGCAATCAGCCCCAGCATTTT. It encodes CASSEGPGGNQPQHF.

In this sample, this clone turned up a few times. The J gene is TRBJ1-1, the V gene TRBV19, with D maybe TRBD1 (6 bases). This CDR3 is built from 14 residues. Trimming took off 0 bases at V and 5 bases at J, with 10 bases between the two ends. Germline-derived CDR1 and CDR2 are LNHDA and SQIVND (reference sequence). The CDR3 spells CASSIDRGGTEAFF. CDR3 in DNA: TGTGCCAGTAGTATAGACAGGGGAGGAACTGAAGCTTTCTTT. The entire variable domain, with the rest obtained from reference TRBV19 and TRBJ1-1, is as follows: DGGITQSPKYLFRKEGQNVTLSCEQNLNHDAMYWYRQDPGQGLRLIYYSQIVNDFQKGDIAEGYSVSREKKESFPLTVTSAQKNPTAFYLCASSIDRGGTEAFFGQGTRLTVV.

This clone was counted a few times. Other nucleotide sequences in the sample specify the same CDR3. The V call is TRBV9, the J call TRBJ1-1; no reliable D call. This CDR3 comprises 13 residues. With 0 bases removed from V and 5 bases from J, the gap between germline ends came to 8 bases. The V gene's germline CDR1 is SGDLS and CDR2 YYNGEE. In DNA form, the CDR3 reads TGTGCCAGCAGCGTAGGAGTGGGGACTGAAGCTTTCTTT. It yields the protein CASSVGVGTEAFF.

This clone was recorded a few times. The J gene is TRBJ2-5, the V gene TRBV29-1; 7 positions agree with TRBD1. J lost 4 bases, V lost 1 base, and 12 bases had no gene match. Germline CDR1 SQVTM, CDR2 ANQGSEA. This CDR3 is built from 16 residues. In DNA form, the CDR3 reads TGCAGCGTTGAAGGGACACCTGGACAGGCTGGAGAGACCCAGTACTTC. Encoded protein: CSVEGTPGQAGETQYF.

In this sample, this clone turned up a few times. The chain employs TRBV27 and TRBJ2-6, with D hard to call. The ends were cut back, 2 bases at V and 0 bases at J, with 5 bases in the middle. The CDR3 totals 15 residues. CDR1 MNHEY and CDR2 SMNVEV come from the germline V gene (reference sequence). The CDR3 is CASSLGRSGANVLTF. Here the CDR3 DNA reads TGTGCCAGCAGTTTAGGGCGCTCTGGGGCCAACGTCCTGACTTTC.

The V call is TRBV13, the J call TRBJ2-7, with 9 nucleotides matching TRBD1. Germline values: CDR1 PRHDT, CDR2 FYEKMQ (reference sequence). CDR3 size: 16 residues. J lost 1 base, V lost 4 bases, and 8 bases had no gene match. The CDR3 is CASSSAGTGSSYEQYF. In DNA, the CDR3 is TGTGCCAGCAGCTCAGCCGGGACAGGGTCATCCTACGAGCAGTACTTC.

This clone has just one count. This chain uses TRBV4-3 with TRBJ1-5, with D uncertain. The CDR3 runs to 15 residues. Trimming left V 0 bases short and J 0 bases short, with 6 bases between. The germline gives CDR1 LGHNA, CDR2 YSLEER. The CDR3 loop is CASSQDKSSNQPQHF. CDR3 nucleotide sequence: TGCGCCAGCAGCCAAGACAAGTCTAGCAATCAGCCCCAGCATTTT.

This rearrangement joins TRBV6-5 to TRBJ2-7, with D maybe TRBD1 (6 bases). The germline V gene encodes CDR1 MNHEY and CDR2 SVGAGI. The CDR3 is 14 residues long. DNA for the CDR3: TGTGCTCCCAACGGACAGAGTATCTATTACGAGCAGTACTTC. It yields the protein CAPNGQSIYYEQYF.

This clone was observed a few times. V gene TRBV6-5 combines with J gene TRBJ1-6, with TRBD1 matching over 8 bases. CDR1 MNHEY and CDR2 SVGAGI come from the germline V gene. The ends lost 7 bases at V and 6 bases at J; junction bases unmatched: 8. The CDR3 extends over 15 amino acids. The CDR3 coding sequence is TGTGCCAGCACCATCGACAGGGGAATTAATTCACCCCTCCACTTT. Its translation is CASTIDRGINSPLHF.

This clone has more than one count but fewer than ten. This chain uses TRBV19 with TRBJ1-5; D uncertain. Germline V lookup: CDR1 LNHDA, CDR2 SQIVND (reference sequence). V lost 4 bases and J 7 bases, leaving 8 bases between the germline ends. This CDR3 has 12 amino acids. In nucleotides, the CDR3 is TGTGCCAGTAGTAAGTCGGGACAGCCCCAGCATTTT. It codes for CASSKSGQPQHF.

The V gene is TRBV5-6, the J gene TRBJ1-6, with 11 positions matching TRBD1. CDR3 size: 14 residues. CDR1 is SGHDT, CDR2 YYEEEE, per germline. J lost 10 bases, V lost 5 bases, and 5 bases had no gene match. This chain's CDR3 is CASSPGTGGSPLHF. In DNA, the CDR3 is TGTGCCAGCAGTCCCGGGACAGGGGGATCACCCCTCCACTTT.

As concerns this clone: This sample includes further DNA sequences coding for the same CDR3. The CDR3 loop reads CAWSEDRDQPQHF. The CDR3 DNA reads TGTGCCTGGAGTGAGGACAGAGATCAGCCCCAGCATTTT. The rearrangement joins TRBV30 to TRBJ1-5; D might be TRBD1 (6 bases). The CDR3 runs to 13 residues. The germline gives CDR1 GTSNPN, CDR2 SVGIG (reference sequence). The V end lost 1 base, the J end lost 5 bases, and 9 bases lay between the germline ends.

This clone was seen only a few times. In the same sample, other DNA sequences code for this CDR3. The CDR3 DNA sequence: TGCAGCGTTCGGGTTACTGAAGCTTTCTTT. Translation gives CSVRVTEAFF. This chain joins TRBV29-1 and TRBJ1-1, with D hard to call. Looked up from germline, CDR1 is SQVTM and CDR2 is ANQGSEA. There are 10 residues in the CDR3. Trimming left V 5 bases short and J 5 bases short, with 6 bases between. The whole variable domain, filled in from reference TRBV29-1 and TRBJ1-1, reads SAVISQKPSRDICQRGTSLTIQCQVDSQVTMMFWYRQQPGQSLTLIATANQGSEATYESGFVIDKFPISRPNLTFSTLTVSNMSPEDSSIYLCSVRVTEAFFGQGTRLTVV.

The J gene is TRBJ1-2, the V gene TRBV20-1, with 7 bases matching TRBD1. The CDR3 spans 9 residues. V dropped 6 bases and J dropped 8; count of bases not matched to a gene: 0. Germline CDR1 reads DFQATT; CDR2 reads SNEGSKA (reference sequence). The CDR3 DNA sequence: TGCAGTGCGGGACAGGGCTACACCTTC. Amino acid sequence: CSAGQGYTF.